What follows are 8 T cell receptor beta chains derived from one specimen sequenced in a study of shared clonotypes between healthy human individuals. Libraries were prepared by immunoSEQ multiplex PCR; TCRdb keeps only in-frame clonotypes and omits some of them. The data show 2 million to 2.5 million clones, 80% to 95% seen once. Sequenced sample: naive CD4+ T cells from PBMCs. Indicated subset: CD45RA+ positively selected. These TCRs come from a man aged 18 to 29 in good health. Some clones in this sample may be carry-over from other donors' samples.

V and J are TRBV7-8 and TRBJ1-1; D gene unclear. The CDR3 runs to 14 residues. Germline CDR1 and CDR2: SGHVS and FQNEAQ. Trimming took 5 bases from V and 0 from J, leaving 10 bases between them. The CDR3 region has the DNA TGTGCCAGCAGCCAGGCGGGAGTGAACACTGAAGCTTTCTTT. It codes for CASSQAGVNTEAFF.

V gene TRBV28 combines with J gene TRBJ2-3; TRBD1 is a possible D gene (6 bases). Germline V CDR1 and CDR2: MDHEN, SYDVKM. V lost 6 bases, J lost 0 bases, and 13 bases lay in between. This CDR3 comprises 15 residues. The CDR3 reads CASSPTGRSTDTQYF. CDR3 in DNA: TGTGCCAGCAGCCCGACAGGCCGTAGCACAGATACGCAGTATTTT.

This chain links TRBV20-1 with TRBJ2-5, with D unclear. The CDR3 length is 10 residues. With 4 bases removed from V and 4 bases from J, the gap between germline ends came to 4 bases. Germline loops: CDR1 DFQATT, CDR2 SNEGSKA (reference sequence). Here the CDR3 reads CSAKAETQYF. The CDR3 region has the DNA TGCAGTGCTAAAGCAGAGACCCAGTACTTC.

The V and J genes are TRBV5-1 and TRBJ1-3, with D unclear. V was cut by 2 bases and J by 1 base, with 10 bases left in between. The CDR3 covers 15 residues. Germline V gene sequence: CDR1 SGHRS, CDR2 YFSETQ. This CDR3 is CASSLSTASGNTIYF. The CDR3 DNA reads as TGCGCCAGCAGCTTAAGTACAGCATCTGGAAACACCATATATTTT.

The chain is built from TRBV10-3 and TRBJ2-3, with a possible D match to TRBD1 (5 bases). The CDR3 spans 14 residues. The V end lost 4 bases, the J end lost 5 bases, and 13 bases lay between the germline ends. Germline-derived CDR1 and CDR2 are ENHRY and SYGVKD. CDR3 DNA sequence: TGTGCCATCAGTGCCGGCAGGGCAGTAGATACGCAGTATTTT. It translates to CAISAGRAVDTQYF.

Points on this clone: The sample has other DNA sequences that encode this CDR3 too. The chain couples TRBV6-1 to TRBJ1-5; D call uncertain. Germline CDR1 is MNHNS and CDR2 is SASEGT. V gave up 0 bases and J gave up 0 bases, with 3 bases separating them. The CDR3 is 14 amino acids. The DNA for the CDR3 is TGTGCCAGCAGTGAAGCGTATAGCAATCAGCCCCAGCATTTT. Encoded protein: CASSEAYSNQPQHF.

The chain is built from TRBV7-8 and TRBJ2-1; 8 nucleotides match TRBD1. In germline, CDR1 is SGHVS, CDR2 FQNEAQ. After removal of 2 bases from V and 2 bases from J, the junction contained 5 bases not matched to a gene. The CDR3 covers 16 residues. CDR3 sequence reads: CASSLLMGQAYNEQFF. The CDR3 nucleotides read TGTGCCAGCAGCTTACTGATGGGACAGGCCTACAATGAGCAGTTCTTC.

The chain carries TRBV5-8 and TRBJ2-5, with D unclear. Germline CDR1 and CDR2: SGHTS and YDEGEE. The CDR3 length is 16 residues. V shed 0 bases and J shed 0 bases, with 12 bases lying between them. The CDR3 here is CASSLAVNLYQETQYF. CDR3 in DNA: TGTGCCAGCAGCTTGGCCGTGAATTTGTACCAAGAGACCCAGTACTTC.